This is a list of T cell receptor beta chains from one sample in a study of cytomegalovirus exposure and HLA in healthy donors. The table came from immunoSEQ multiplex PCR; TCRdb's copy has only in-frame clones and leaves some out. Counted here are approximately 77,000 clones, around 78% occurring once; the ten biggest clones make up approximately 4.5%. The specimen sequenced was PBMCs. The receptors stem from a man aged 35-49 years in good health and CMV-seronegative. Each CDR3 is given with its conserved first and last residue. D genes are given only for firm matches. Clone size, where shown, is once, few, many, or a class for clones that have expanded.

CDR3 protein: CASSLATVAGVGEQYF
CDR3 DNA: TGTGCCAGCAGCTTGGCTACGGTAGCGGGAGTCGGCGAGCAGTACTTC
J gene: TRBJ2-7
D gene: TRBD2
clone size: NA
V gene: TRBV5-4

CDR3 protein: CAADSNRHGYTF
CDR3 DNA: TGTGCCGCTGATAGTAACAGGCACGGCTACACCTTC
J gene: TRBJ1-2
D gene: NA
clone size: NA
V gene: TRBV10-3

CDR3 protein: CASDKDNLDDQPQHF
CDR3 DNA: TGTGCCAGCGACAAGGACAACTTAGACGATCAGCCCCAGCATTTT
J gene: TRBJ1-5
D gene: NA
clone size: NA
V gene: TRBV2

CDR3 protein: CASSLFGTANLYGYTF
CDR3 DNA: TGTGCCAGCAGTTTATTTGGGACAGCTAATTTATATGGCTACACCTTC
J gene: TRBJ1-2
D gene: TRBD1
clone size: NA
V gene: TRBV27

CDR3 protein: CASSSQGMNTEAFF
CDR3 DNA: TGTGCCAGTAGCTCCCAGGGTATGAACACTGAAGCTTTCTTT
J gene: TRBJ1-1
D gene: NA
clone size: NA
V gene: TRBV19

CDR3 protein: CASSLEREADSYEQYF
CDR3 DNA: TGTGCCAGCAGTTTAGAGCGGGAGGCTGATTCCTACGAGCAGTACTTC
J gene: TRBJ2-7
D gene: TRBD2
clone size: NA
V gene: TRBV28

CDR3 protein: CASSLQFQGYHEQYF
CDR3 DNA: TGTGCCAGTAGTCTACAATTTCAGGGGTATCACGAGCAGTACTTC
J gene: TRBJ2-7
D gene: NA
clone size: NA
V gene: TRBV19

CDR3 protein: CASSELSAGDTEAFF
CDR3 DNA: TGTGCCAGCAGTGAATTGTCCGCGGGGGACACTGAAGCTTTCTTT
J gene: TRBJ1-1
D gene: NA
clone size: NA
V gene: TRBV2

CDR3 protein: CATPRSDRVMNTEAFF
CDR3 DNA: TGTGCCACCCCCAGGTCGGACAGAGTCATGAACACTGAAGCTTTCTTT
J gene: TRBJ1-1
D gene: NA
clone size: NA
V gene: TRBV19

CDR3 protein: CASSQGGGGIFGGELFF
CDR3 DNA: TGCGCCAGCAGCCAAGGAGGTGGCGGGATCTTCGGAGGGGAGCTGTTTTTT
J gene: TRBJ2-2
D gene: NA
clone size: NA
V gene: TRBV4-3

CDR3 protein: CASSPRTVSTDTQYF
CDR3 DNA: TGTGCCAGCAGCCCAAGGACAGTCAGCACAGATACGCAGTATTTT
J gene: TRBJ2-3
D gene: NA
clone size: NA
V gene: TRBV9

CDR3 protein: CASSSTGLSGSPGELFF
CDR3 DNA: TGTGCCAGCAGTTCGACAGGGCTCTCAGGGTCTCCCGGGGAGCTGTTTTTT
J gene: TRBJ2-2
D gene: TRBD1
clone size: few
V gene: TRBV27

CDR3 protein: CASSEWGSIQPQHF
CDR3 DNA: TGTGCCAGCAGTGAATGGGGCTCCATACAGCCCCAGCATTTT
J gene: TRBJ1-5
D gene: NA
clone size: NA
V gene: TRBV25-1

CDR3 protein: CASSLGNRGSTNEKLFF
CDR3 DNA: TGTGCCAGCAGCTTAGGTAACAGGGGGTCGACTAATGAAAAACTGTTTTTT
J gene: TRBJ1-4
D gene: TRBD1
clone size: NA
V gene: TRBV7-2

CDR3 protein: CASSLGSGSRTDTQYF
CDR3 DNA: TGTGCCAGTAGTCTCGGAAGCGGGAGCCGCACAGATACGCAGTATTTT
J gene: TRBJ2-3
D gene: TRBD2
clone size: NA
V gene: TRBV19

CDR3 protein: CSVETGRMGYGYTF
CDR3 DNA: TGCAGCGTAGAGACAGGCCGTATGGGCTATGGCTACACCTTC
J gene: TRBJ1-2
D gene: NA
clone size: NA
V gene: TRBV29-1

CDR3 protein: CASSLGTGPFSTYTQYF
CDR3 DNA: TGCGCCAGCAGCTTAGGGACAGGACCTTTTAGCACATATACGCAGTATTTT
J gene: TRBJ2-3
D gene: TRBD1
clone size: NA
V gene: TRBV5-1

CDR3 protein: CASSLVIGDRLLNQPQHF
CDR3 DNA: TGTGCCAGCAGCTTAGTCATCGGTGACAGGTTGCTTAATCAGCCCCAGCATTTT
J gene: TRBJ1-5
D gene: NA
clone size: NA
V gene: TRBV7-9

CDR3 protein: CASSSGQSLAGLDYEQYF
CDR3 DNA: TGCGCCAGCAGCTCCGGACAGTCACTAGCGGGGCTGGACTACGAGCAGTACTTC
J gene: TRBJ2-7
D gene: TRBD2
clone size: NA
V gene: TRBV5-1

CDR3 protein: CASSLTATGNTIYF
CDR3 DNA: TGTGCCAGCAGCTTGACAGCTACTGGAAACACCATATATTTT
J gene: TRBJ1-3
D gene: NA
clone size: NA
V gene: TRBV7-9

CDR3 protein: CATSRGYGRGISGTDTQYF
CDR3 DNA: TGTGCCACCAGCAGGGGGTACGGCAGGGGGATTTCGGGGACAGATACGCAGTATTTT
J gene: TRBJ2-3
D gene: TRBD1
clone size: NA
V gene: TRBV15

CDR3 protein: CASSYDRDRFQQYF
CDR3 DNA: TGTGCCAGCAGTTACGACCGGGACAGGTTCCAGCAGTACTTC
J gene: TRBJ2-7
D gene: TRBD1
clone size: NA
V gene: TRBV6-5

CDR3 protein: CASTGGPYEQYF
CDR3 DNA: TGTGCCAGCACCGGGGGACCCTACGAGCAGTACTTC
J gene: TRBJ2-7
D gene: NA
clone size: NA
V gene: TRBV25-1

CDR3 protein: CAIKDRAVYGYTF
CDR3 DNA: TGTGCCATTAAGGACAGGGCTGTATATGGCTACACCTTC
J gene: TRBJ1-2
D gene: TRBD1
clone size: NA
V gene: TRBV19

CDR3 protein: CASSQYLGRTEYEQFF
CDR3 DNA: TGTGCCAGCAGCCAATACCTTGGGAGGACCGAATATGAGCAGTTCTTC
J gene: TRBJ2-1
D gene: NA
clone size: NA
V gene: TRBV7-9

CDR3 protein: CASSRGLLEETQYF
CDR3 DNA: TGTGCCAGCAGCAGGGGACTTTTGGAAGAGACCCAGTACTTC
J gene: TRBJ2-5
D gene: NA
clone size: NA
V gene: TRBV7-2

CDR3 protein: CASSDTILFWAFF
CDR3 DNA: TGTGCCAGCAGCGATACTATTTTGTTCTGGGCTTTCTTT
J gene: TRBJ1-1
D gene: NA
clone size: few
V gene: TRBV6-1

CDR3 protein: CASSQDGTGAGANVLTF
CDR3 DNA: TGTGCCAGCAGCCAAGATGGGACAGGAGCTGGGGCCAACGTCCTGACTTTC
J gene: TRBJ2-6
D gene: TRBD1
clone size: NA
V gene: TRBV4-2

CDR3 protein: CAWRPGGFGNTIYF
CDR3 DNA: TGTGCCTGGAGGCCAGGAGGATTTGGAAACACCATATATTTT
J gene: TRBJ1-3
D gene: NA
clone size: NA
V gene: TRBV30

CDR3 protein: CAWGRGRVGEQYF
CDR3 DNA: TGTGCCTGGGGCAGGGGGCGCGTGGGCGAGCAGTACTTC
J gene: TRBJ2-7
D gene: TRBD1
clone size: once
V gene: TRBV30

CDR3 protein: CASSLSGGSYEQYF
CDR3 DNA: TGTGCCAGCAGCCTCAGCGGAGGCTCCTACGAGCAGTACTTC
J gene: TRBJ2-7
D gene: NA
clone size: NA
V gene: TRBV28

CDR3 protein: CASRDGQGTYNEQFF
CDR3 DNA: TGTGCCAGCAGAGACGGACAGGGTACCTACAATGAGCAGTTCTTC
J gene: TRBJ2-1
D gene: TRBD1
clone size: NA
V gene: TRBV2

CDR3 protein: CASKSIGQANNEQFF
CDR3 DNA: TGTGCCAGCAAAAGCATTGGACAGGCGAACAATGAGCAGTTCTTC
J gene: TRBJ2-1
D gene: TRBD1
clone size: once
V gene: TRBV6-1

CDR3 protein: CASSEPLAGATEQYF
CDR3 DNA: TGTGCCAGCAGTGAACCACTAGCGGGAGCTACCGAGCAGTACTTC
J gene: TRBJ2-7
D gene: TRBD2
clone size: NA
V gene: TRBV2

CDR3 protein: CASSRQAYNEQFF
CDR3 DNA: TGTGCCAGCAGCCGACAGGCCTACAATGAGCAGTTCTTC
J gene: TRBJ2-1
D gene: NA
clone size: once
V gene: TRBV6-6

CDR3 protein: CASSPDGTEYQPQHF
CDR3 DNA: TGTGCCAGCAGCCCAGATGGGACAGAGTATCAGCCCCAGCATTTT
J gene: TRBJ1-5
D gene: TRBD1
clone size: few
V gene: TRBV7-9

CDR3 protein: CASSLYEQYF
CDR3 DNA: TGTGCCAGCAGCCTCTACGAGCAGTACTTC
J gene: TRBJ2-7
D gene: NA
clone size: NA
V gene: TRBV11-2

CDR3 protein: CASSQIAGAEYEQYF
CDR3 DNA: TGCGCCAGCAGCCAGATAGCGGGAGCGGAGTACGAGCAGTACTTC
J gene: TRBJ2-7
D gene: TRBD2
clone size: once
V gene: TRBV4-3

CDR3 protein: CASSLGGLASSYNEQFF
CDR3 DNA: TGTGCCAGCAGCTTGGGGGGACTAGCGTCCTCCTACAATGAGCAGTTCTTC
J gene: TRBJ2-1
D gene: TRBD2
clone size: NA
V gene: TRBV5-4

CDR3 protein: CASSDRGLAGELFF
CDR3 DNA: TGTGCCAGCAGTGACAGGGGGCTCGCCGGGGAGCTGTTTTTT
J gene: TRBJ2-2
D gene: TRBD1
clone size: NA
V gene: TRBV27

CDR3 protein: CASAPFGVDTEAFF
CDR3 DNA: TGTGCCAGCGCCCCCTTCGGGGTCGACACTGAAGCTTTCTTT
J gene: TRBJ1-1
D gene: NA
clone size: NA
V gene: TRBV7-3

CDR3 protein: CASSPQGATEAFF
CDR3 DNA: TGCGCCAGCAGCCCCCAGGGGGCCACTGAAGCTTTCTTT
J gene: TRBJ1-1
D gene: TRBD1
clone size: NA
V gene: TRBV4-3

CDR3 protein: CASSRTSGGYNEQFF
CDR3 DNA: TGTGCCAGTAGTCGGACTAGCGGGGGATACAATGAGCAGTTCTTC
J gene: TRBJ2-1
D gene: TRBD2
clone size: NA
V gene: TRBV19

CDR3 protein: CASSATTGGSGNTIYF
CDR3 DNA: TGTGCCAGCAGCGCAACCACAGGGGGATCTGGAAACACCATATATTTT
J gene: TRBJ1-3
D gene: TRBD1
clone size: NA
V gene: TRBV11-2

CDR3 protein: CASSLGASMDQPQHF
CDR3 DNA: TGCGCCAGCAGCTTGGGGGCGTCGATGGATCAGCCCCAGCATTTT
J gene: TRBJ1-5
D gene: NA
clone size: NA
V gene: TRBV5-1

CDR3 protein: CATRGTGTGNWETQYF
CDR3 DNA: TGTGCCACCAGGGGGACCGGGACAGGGAATTGGGAGACCCAGTACTTC
J gene: TRBJ2-5
D gene: TRBD1
clone size: NA
V gene: TRBV19

CDR3 protein: CASSQGLAGGPSTDTQYF
CDR3 DNA: TGTGCCAGCAGCCAAGGACTAGCGGGAGGACCTAGCACAGATACGCAGTATTTT
J gene: TRBJ2-3
D gene: TRBD2
clone size: once
V gene: TRBV4-2

CDR3 protein: CASSRGQGNTEAFF
CDR3 DNA: TGTGCCAGCAGCCGGGGACAGGGGAACACTGAAGCTTTCTTT
J gene: TRBJ1-1
D gene: TRBD1
clone size: NA
V gene: TRBV9

CDR3 protein: CAWSSQSYEQYF
CDR3 DNA: TGTGCCTGGAGTAGTCAGTCCTACGAGCAGTACTTC
J gene: TRBJ2-7
D gene: NA
clone size: NA
V gene: TRBV30

CDR3 protein: CASSLGLAIQGQYF
CDR3 DNA: TGTGCCAGCAGTTTGGGTCTAGCGATCCAGGGGCAGTACTTC
J gene: TRBJ2-7
D gene: NA
clone size: NA
V gene: TRBV28

CDR3 protein: CAWSGRAENEKLFF
CDR3 DNA: TGTGCCTGGAGTGGGAGGGCGGAAAATGAAAAACTGTTTTTT
J gene: TRBJ1-4
D gene: NA
clone size: once
V gene: TRBV30

CDR3 protein: CASSIDSPTGRGEKLFF
CDR3 DNA: TGTGCCAGTAGTATAGATTCCCCGACAGGCCGGGGCGAAAAACTGTTTTTT
J gene: TRBJ1-4
D gene: NA
clone size: NA
V gene: TRBV19

CDR3 protein: CASSDRTSGAYEQYF
CDR3 DNA: TGTGCCAGCAGTGATCGGACTAGCGGGGCCTACGAGCAGTACTTC
J gene: TRBJ2-7
D gene: TRBD2
clone size: NA
V gene: TRBV2

CDR3 protein: CASSQVGETQYF
CDR3 DNA: TGTGCCAGCAGCCAAGTCGGAGAGACCCAGTACTTC
J gene: TRBJ2-5
D gene: NA
clone size: once
V gene: TRBV14